This T cell receptor beta chain was sequenced for a study of shared clonotypes between healthy human individuals. Turning to the study itself: CD4 naive and memory got three plates each, CD8 naive two, CD8 memory one.

This clone was seen only a few times. Its specificity is not known. Profiled with immunoSEQ multiplex PCR; TCRdb holds only in-frame clones, not every one. Counted here are 95,000 to 120,000 clones, around two thirds occurring once; the ten biggest clones make up 20% to 25%. Findings and limits, study-wide: Larger estimated richness was generally seen in naive subsets than in memory subsets.

Specimen: memory CD8+ T cells sorted from blood. Documented subset: CD45RO+ cells pooled with CCR7-negative TemRA cells. The receptor comes from a woman in her 30s in good health.

CDR3 DNA: TGTGCCAGCAGCTTAAAACGACAAGCGTTAAATGATGGCTACACCTTC. It specifies CASSLKRQALNDGYTF. This chain uses TRBV2 with TRBJ1-2; D gene ambiguous. Germline CDR1 SNHLY, CDR2 FYNNEI. Deletions cut 6 bases from V and 6 bases from J, with 23 bases between. The CDR3 sequence is 16 residues long.